This T cell receptor beta chain was obtained from a study of response to subunit inactivated influenza vaccine. TCRdb reprocessed the RT-PCR reads with MiXCR, giving one entry per CDR3 protein. The data contain 500,000 to 550,000 distinct CDR3 sequences, approximately 7.3% of them singletons. The CDR3 covers 14 residues. The germline V gene has CDR1 SGHAT and CDR2 FQNNGV. V was shortened by 3 bases and J by 1 base, with 9 bases between the two germline ends. Sequenced material: PBMCs from blood, taken approximately 25 months after vaccination. The chain links TRBV11-2 to TRBJ1-1; no definite D call. The origin of this receptor is a man aged 45-69 years who received an inactivated influenza vaccine. Here the CDR3 reads CASSFGEGNTEAFF. CDR3 DNA sequence: TGTGCCAGCAGCTTTGGAGAGGGGAACACTGAAGCTTTCTTT.